What follows describes a single T cell receptor beta chain. Original data processing: Amplification of reference gene primers was used by the study to estimate nucleated cell counts. Assay: immunoSEQ multiplex PCR; the TCRdb copy retains only in-frame clones and omits some. V, J and clone size derive from that table, while D and trimming were established from the DNA sequence. Here the sample spans over 50,000 clones, 82% being singletons. The sample comes from a study of blood T cell repertoires in COVID-19. V lost 0 bases to trimming and J lost 7 bases; unmatched junction nucleotides: 3. Germline CDR1 reads SGHDT; CDR2 reads YYEEEE. CDR3 length equals 14 residues.

The sequencing input was peripheral blood. The receptor was isolated from a human donor in a cohort sampled during active COVID-19. The chain combines TRBV5-6 with TRBJ1-4; 7 nucleotides align to TRBD1. CDR3 DNA: TGTGCCAGCAGCTTGGGGACAGGTAGTGAAAAACTGTTTTTT. Protein sequence: CASSLGTGSEKLFF.